The 12 T cell receptor beta chains in this list originate from one sample, sequenced in a study of blood T cell repertoires in COVID-19. Some clones are missing from TCRdb's copy, which holds only in-frame ones; the method was immunoSEQ multiplex PCR. The table shows 15,000 to 20,000 clones, with 81% occurring only once. The sequenced sample consisted of peripheral blood. These TCRs come from a man aged 35 to 55 with active or convalescent COVID-19.

V and J are TRBV5-1 and TRBJ2-3; D possibly corresponds to TRBD2 (7 bases). Between the trimmed V and J ends, which lost 2 bases and 2 bases, there was a span of 9 bases. The V gene's germline CDR1 is SGHRS and CDR2 YFSETQ. The CDR3 spans 14 residues. The CDR3 nucleotides are TGCGCCAGCAGCTTCGGGGGGCTCACAGATACGCAGTATTTT. Translation gives CASSFGGLTDTQYF.

V usage is TRBV7-2 and J usage is TRBJ1-6; perhaps TRBD1 as D (5 bases). CDR3 size: 16 residues. The germline gives CDR1 SGHTA, CDR2 FQGNSA. The ends were cut back, 2 bases at V and 7 bases at J, with 15 bases in the middle. In DNA form, the CDR3 reads TGTGCCAGCAGCTTACAATTGGGGGGTAAGAATTCACCCCTCCACTTT. It yields the protein CASSLQLGGKNSPLHF.

The genes are TRBV2 and TRBJ1-2; 8 bases are shared with TRBD1. Trimming removed 5 bases from V and 6 bases from J; junction bases left unmatched: 5. The CDR3 runs to 13 residues. Germline CDR1 SNHLY, CDR2 FYNNEI. DNA of the CDR3: TGTGCCAGCAGTCAGACAGGGGACGATGGCTACACCTTC. As protein: CASSQTGDDGYTF.

The chain carries TRBV29-1 and TRBJ1-2; no clear D gene. Germline V gene lookup returns CDR1 SQVTM and CDR2 ANQGSEA. CDR3 length equals 12 residues. The V gene lost 4 bases and the J gene lost 0 bases, with 6 bases spanning the gap. The CDR3 protein is CSVAGSNYGYTF. The CDR3 coding sequence is TGCAGCGTTGCGGGATCTAACTATGGCTACACCTTC.

This clone was detected a few times. The chain couples TRBV27 to TRBJ2-5; 7 nucleotides agree with TRBD1. The J segment lost 5 bases and the V segment lost 3 bases, leaving 9 bases of the junction unmatched. The germline V gene has CDR1 MNHEY and CDR2 SMNVEV (reference sequence). The CDR3 runs 15 residues. CDR3 bases: TGTGCCAGCAGTTTGACAGGGCTCCTAGGGGAGACCCAGTACTTC. Translation gives CASSLTGLLGETQYF.

The V gene is TRBV27, the J gene TRBJ2-5; weak D call: TRBD1 (6 bases). V lost 4 bases and J 3 bases, leaving 15 bases between the germline ends. The CDR3 is 15 amino acids. Germline V gives CDR1 MNHEY, CDR2 SMNVEV (reference sequence). The CDR3 loop reads CASSSTPDRKETQYF. As DNA, the CDR3 is TGTGCCAGCAGTTCGACCCCGGACAGAAAAGAGACCCAGTACTTC.

The genes are TRBV27 and TRBJ2-1, with a tentative D call TRBD2 (6 bases). The CDR3 is made up of 16 amino acids. Trimming cost V 0 bases and J 4 bases, with 13 bases left between them. The germline V gene has CDR1 MNHEY and CDR2 SMNVEV (reference sequence). The CDR3, as DNA: TGTGCCAGCAGTTTATCCCCGGAGGGACCTTACAATGAGCAGTTCTTC. Translation: CASSLSPEGPYNEQFF.

This chain connects TRBV29-1 to TRBJ1-2; possible D gene TRBD1, 5 bases. The CDR3 is 15 residues long. Per germline, CDR1 SQVTM and CDR2 ANQGSEA. V was cut by 3 bases and J by 4 bases, with 18 bases left in between. This chain's CDR3 is CSVESRGRGTYGYTF. In nucleotides, the CDR3 is TGCAGCGTTGAGTCTAGAGGGAGGGGAACCTATGGCTACACCTTC.

With respect to this clone: The junction departs from germline at one end; a sequencing error may be responsible. The genes are TRBV18 and TRBJ2-7, with a possible D match to TRBD2 (5 bases). CDR3 size: 13 residues. Germline loops: CDR1 KGHSH, CDR2 LQKENI. Here the CDR3 reads CVSSPPEGYEQYF. CDR3 DNA: TGTGTCAGCTCACCACCTGAGGGCTACGAGCAGTACTTC.

This chain connects TRBV5-1 to TRBJ2-3, with 9 nucleotides matching TRBD2. After removal of 2 bases from V and 0 bases from J, the junction contained 4 bases not matched to a gene. This CDR3 is built from 16 residues. The germline CDR1 and CDR2 sequences are SGHRS and YFSETQ. The CDR3 DNA reads as TGCGCCAGCAGCTTAGAGACTAGCGGAAGCACAGATACGCAGTATTTT. Translation gives CASSLETSGSTDTQYF. Filled out from reference TRBV5-1 and TRBJ2-3, the complete variable domain reads KAGVTQTPRYLIKTRGQQVTLSCSPISGHRSVSWYQQTPGQGLQFLFEYFSETQRNKGNFPGRFSGRQFSNSRSEMNVSTLELGDSALYLCASSLETSGSTDTQYFGPGTRLTVL.

By its share, this clone is medium-sized. This sample includes further DNA sequences coding for the same CDR3. V and J are TRBV9 and TRBJ2-1, with D possibly matching TRBD2 (7 bases). V dropped 0 bases and J dropped 8 bases, with 15 bases sitting between them. Germline V CDR1 and CDR2: SGDLS, YYNGEE. The CDR3 length is 15 residues. Here the CDR3 reads CASSVEGGARDEQFF. The CDR3 bases are TGTGCCAGCAGCGTAGAGGGGGGGGCCCGGGATGAGCAGTTCTTC.

The V call is TRBV5-1, the J call TRBJ1-1; D not certain. The ends were cut back, 2 bases at V and 1 base at J, with 12 bases in the middle. Germline CDR1 and CDR2: SGHRS and YFSETQ. The CDR3 is 15 residues long. CDR3 coding DNA: TGCGCCAGCAGCTTCGGTCGCGGCACGAACACTGAAGCTTTCTTT. Amino acids: CASSFGRGTNTEAFF.